The 24 T cell receptor beta chains given below trace back to one sample, sequenced in a study of T cells after yellow fever vaccination. TCRdb reanalysed the 5' RACE reads using MiXCR and keeps one entry per CDR3 protein. The top ten hold roughly 31% of the sample, which has approximately 58,000 distinct CDR3 sequences, around 5.4% seen once. The sequencing used PBMCs, either bulk or a sorted T-cell subset (CD4+, CD8+, memory, or dextramer-sorted; not recorded which), collected on the day of the yellow fever booster vaccination. These receptors were collected from a man younger than 30 who received the YFV17D yellow fever vaccine.

Many counts were recorded for this clonotype. The rearrangement links TRBV7-2 to TRBJ1-1; TRBD1 matches at 7 bases. Germline V gene data show CDR1 as SGHTA and CDR2 as FQGNSA. J gave up 4 bases and V 5 bases, and 16 bases lay outside the gene matches. The CDR3 spans 17 residues. The CDR3 coding sequence is TGTGCCAGCAGCCTCGACCCACAGGGGTCGGGCCTCACTGAAGCTTTCTTT. The encoded protein is CASSLDPQGSGLTEAFF.

The chain links TRBV29-1 to TRBJ2-1, with TRBD2 identical over 13 bases. V shed 4 bases and J 0 bases; nucleotides not matched to a gene: 0. Germline assignment: CDR1 SQVTM and CDR2 ANQGSEA. The CDR3 is made up of 15 amino acids. Here the CDR3 reads CSVGLAGGSYNEQFF. The CDR3 DNA reads as TGCAGCGTTGGACTAGCGGGGGGCTCCTACAATGAGCAGTTCTTC.

This clonotype was seen at least ten times. The rearrangement links TRBV5-1 to TRBJ1-6; the D gene is possibly TRBD1 (6 bases). The CDR3 totals 13 residues. Trimming removed 8 bases at V and 7 bases at J, with 13 bases between. The germline V gene has CDR1 SGHRS and CDR2 YFSETQ. The CDR3 bases are TGCGCCAGGAAGGGACACCGAAATTCACCCCTCCACTTT. Translating it yields CARKGHRNSPLHF.

At least ten counts were recorded for this clonotype. The V and J genes are TRBV7-9 and TRBJ2-5, with D hard to call. CDR3 size: 11 residues. Germline CDR1 reads SEHNR; CDR2 reads FQNEAQ (reference sequence). The V gene lost 2 bases and the J gene lost 7 bases, with 5 bases spanning the gap. The chain's CDR3 is CASSLSPTQYF. Here the CDR3 DNA reads TGTGCCAGCAGCTTATCACCGACCCAGTACTTC.

The table lists this clonotype with a few counts. The rearrangement joins TRBV20-1 to TRBJ2-1; 7 positions match TRBD2. The CDR3 loop spans 15 amino acids. CDR1 and CDR2 (germline): DFQATT, SNEGSKA (reference sequence). Trimming cost V 3 bases and J 4 bases; bases outside gene matches: 9. CDR3 in amino acids: CSARGGAGIYNEQFF. DNA for the CDR3: TGCAGTGCTAGGGGGGGAGCGGGGATTTACAATGAGCAGTTCTTC.

The rearrangement joins TRBV6-5 to TRBJ2-5; 12 bases map to TRBD2. Germline lookup yields CDR1 MNHEY and CDR2 SVGAGI. This CDR3 has 18 amino acids. V lost 5 bases, J lost 0 bases, and 10 bases stayed unmatched. The CDR3 nucleotides read TGTGCCAGCAGTCCCACCATTACTAGCGGGGGGAACCAAGAGACCCAGTACTTC. Amino acid sequence: CASSPTITSGGNQETQYF.

The chain employs TRBV7-6 and TRBJ1-5; no clear D gene. CDR3 length equals 15 residues. Germline V CDR1 and CDR2: SGHVS, FNYEAQ. Trimming stripped 0 bases from V and 1 base from J, with 7 bases between. The DNA for the CDR3 is TGTGCCAGCAGCTTAGCGCTTGGGAGCAATCAGCCCCAGCATTTT. Amino acid sequence: CASSLALGSNQPQHF.

The table lists this clonotype with many counts. V usage is TRBV28 and J usage is TRBJ1-6; a weak D match, TRBD1 (6 bases). Trimming removed 9 bases at V and 3 bases at J, with 12 bases between. This CDR3 comprises 14 residues. Germline V CDR1 and CDR2: MDHEN, SYDVKM. The CDR3 loop is CASGGAGYNSPLHF. The CDR3 DNA follows: TGTGCCAGTGGGGGGGCTGGCTATAATTCACCCCTCCACTTT.

This clonotype was observed at least ten times. The chain links TRBV5-1 to TRBJ1-1; a possible D gene is TRBD1 (5 bases). Germline V gives CDR1 SGHRS, CDR2 YFSETQ. CDR3 length: 14 residues. The ends were cut back, 5 bases at V and 1 base at J, with 12 bases in the middle. The CDR3 DNA reads TGCGCCAGCAGTCCGGGGACGGAGAACACTGAAGCTTTCTTT. This gives the protein CASSPGTENTEAFF. Together with reference TRBV5-1 and TRBJ1-1, the CDR3 gives the full variable domain: KAGVTQTPRYLIKTRGQQVTLSCSPISGHRSVSWYQQTPGQGLQFLFEYFSETQRNKGNFPGRFSGRQFSNSRSEMNVSTLELGDSALYLCASSPGTENTEAFFGQGTRLTVV.

This clonotype was picked up many times. The rearrangement links TRBV10-2 to TRBJ2-3; 7 bases align to TRBD2. Germline CDR1 reads WSHSY; CDR2 reads SAAADI. V gave up 4 bases and J gave up 1 base; unmatched junction bases: 11. This CDR3 is built from 17 residues. This CDR3 reads CASSGGTGGPRTDTQYF. In DNA, the CDR3 is TGCGCCAGCAGTGGTGGAACGGGGGGACCCCGCACAGATACGCAGTATTTT.

This sequence joins TRBV20-1 and TRBJ2-2, with TRBD2 matching 9 bases. Trimming at V came to 2 bases and at J to 3 bases, leaving 4 bases not matched to a gene. Germline V gene sequence: CDR1 DFQATT, CDR2 SNEGSKA (reference sequence). The CDR3 consists of 15 residues. The chain's CDR3 is CSARYSGGYTGELFF. The CDR3 DNA follows: TGCAGTGCTAGATACAGCGGGGGGTACACCGGGGAGCTGTTTTTT.

This clonotype has a count of ten or more. The V call is TRBV5-1, the J call TRBJ1-3; 9 bases line up with TRBD1. Germline V gives CDR1 SGHRS, CDR2 YFSETQ. Losses at the gene ends were 2 bases for V and 2 bases for J; bases not matched to a gene: 2. This CDR3 contains 15 residues. The DNA for the CDR3 is TGCGCCAGCAGCTTACAGGGGGCGGCTGGAAACACCATATATTTT. It is translated as CASSLQGAAGNTIYF.

This clonotype was seen more than once but under ten times. The rearrangement links TRBV11-2 to TRBJ2-7; maybe TRBD1 (6 bases). This CDR3 has 15 residues. Trimming left V 4 bases short and J 0 bases short, with 13 bases between. Germline V gene data show CDR1 as SGHAT and CDR2 as FQNNGV. CDR3 nucleotide sequence: TGTGCCAGCAGCTGGTCGACAGGTGCCTCCTACGAGCAGTACTTC. Its translation is CASSWSTGASYEQYF.

There are many counts of this clonotype. The chain recombines TRBV10-3 with TRBJ2-5; the D is unclear. The CDR3 extends over 14 amino acids. Trimming took off 5 bases at V and 4 bases at J, with 14 bases between the two ends. The germline CDR1 and CDR2 sequences are ENHRY and SYGVKD. The CDR3 region has the DNA TGTGCCATCAGTCATTCGACTGACGGAGAGACCCAGTACTTC. Translated: CAISHSTDGETQYF.

This clonotype was found many times. The V gene is TRBV7-2, the J gene TRBJ2-1, with 13 positions matching TRBD2. V was clipped by 5 bases and J by 9 bases; unmatched bases: 10. Germline V gene lookup returns CDR1 SGHTA and CDR2 FQGNSA. This CDR3 comprises 16 residues. The CDR3 spells CASSPTIGLAGVEQFF. The CDR3 nucleotides are TGTGCCAGCAGCCCAACTATAGGACTAGCGGGGGTTGAGCAGTTCTTC.

The gene calls are TRBV12-3 or TRBV12-4 and TRBJ1-5; 9 bases agree with TRBD1. The CDR3 length is 19 residues. The J segment lost 1 base and the V segment lost 6 bases, leaving 16 bases of the junction unmatched. This chain's CDR3 is CASSPNWDREWRSNQPQHF. The CDR3 DNA is TGTGCCAGCAGCCCAAATTGGGACAGGGAGTGGAGGAGCAATCAGCCCCAGCATTTT.

In this sample, this clonotype turned up a few times. V gene TRBV23-1 combines with J gene TRBJ2-7, with 7 nucleotides matching TRBD1. TRBV23-1 is treated as an ORF (open reading frame) with a function not yet certain. Unmatched junction bases numbered 7, after V lost 0 bases and J lost 2 bases. The CDR3 runs 16 residues. CDR3 in amino acids: CASSQSRTGPTYEQYV. CDR3 nucleotides: TGCGCCAGCAGTCAATCGCGGACAGGACCGACCTACGAGCAGTACGTC.

This clonotype was recorded many times. The rearrangement uses TRBV7-7 and TRBJ2-3; D is ambiguous. The CDR3 is 14 residues long. The V and J ends lost 3 bases and 4 bases respectively, with 11 bases between them. Looked up from germline, CDR1 is SSHAT and CDR2 is FNYEAQ (reference sequence). In DNA form, the CDR3 reads TGTGCCAGCAGCTTTGGTCTGGGGTCAGATACGCAGTATTTT. Translating gives CASSFGLGSDTQYF.

The chain has TRBV4-3 and TRBJ2-1; D is ambiguous. The germline gives CDR1 LGHNA, CDR2 YSLEER. The CDR3 runs 13 residues. V lost 4 bases, J lost 8 bases, and 12 bases lay in between. The CDR3: CASSRPGGDEQFF. In DNA, the CDR3 is TGCGCCAGCAGCCGTCCAGGTGGCGATGAGCAGTTCTTC.

DNA for the CDR3: TGCGCCAGCAGCCCCTCGGACGGAGACAATCAGCCCCAGCATTTT. It is translated as CASSPSDGDNQPQHF. This chain connects TRBV4-3 to TRBJ1-5; D call uncertain. The germline V and J ends were trimmed by 4 bases and 3 bases, with 13 bases remaining between them. The V gene's germline CDR1 is LGHNA and CDR2 YSLEER. This CDR3 is built from 15 residues.

This clonotype was seen many times. The rearrangement uses TRBV11-2 and TRBJ2-1; D may correspond to TRBD1 or TRBD2 (5 bases each). Trimming left V 4 bases short and J 4 bases short, with 17 bases between. The CDR3 is 16 amino acids. Germline CDR1 and CDR2: SGHAT and FQNNGV. Written as DNA, the CDR3 is TGTGCCAGCAGCTCCCCGGGACGCCGCCTTTACAATGAGCAGTTCTTC. This codes for CASSSPGRRLYNEQFF.

This clonotype was observed a handful of times. This chain connects TRBV5-6 to TRBJ2-2; possibly TRBD1 or TRBD2 for D (6 bases each). The V gene lost 4 bases and the J gene lost 3 bases, with 19 bases spanning the gap. The CDR3 loop spans 17 amino acids. Germline V gene sequence: CDR1 SGHDT, CDR2 YYEEEE. CDR3 DNA: TGTGCCAGCAGCCCTTGGGAGCCGGGGGCGTACACCGGGGAGCTGTTTTTT. Translated, it gives CASSPWEPGAYTGELFF. Supplemented by reference TRBV5-6 and TRBJ2-2, the full variable domain reads DAGVTQSPTHLIKTRGQQVTLRCSPKSGHDTVSWYQQALGQGPQFIFQYYEEEERQRGNFPDRFSGHQFPNYSSELNVNALLLGDSALYLCASSPWEPGAYTGELFFGEGSRLTVL.

At least ten counts were recorded for this clonotype. The V call is TRBV6-2 or TRBV6-3, the J call TRBJ2-5; TRBD2 is a possible D gene (5 bases). The V end lost 7 bases, the J end lost 2 bases, and 11 bases lay between the germline ends. Germline V gives CDR1 MNHEY, CDR2 SVGEGT. This CDR3 spans 13 amino acids. In DNA, the CDR3 is TGTGCCAGCATCGATAGGACTCAAGAGACCCAGTACTTC. It codes for CASIDRTQETQYF.

This clonotype appeared many times. The V gene is TRBV19, the J gene TRBJ1-2; D not certain. V lost 5 bases to trimming and J lost 3 bases, with 4 bases between them. This CDR3 comprises 11 residues. Germline lookup yields CDR1 LNHDA and CDR2 SQIVND (reference sequence). The CDR3 nucleotides are TGTGCCAGTAGTTCGGACTATGGCTACACCTTC. Amino acid sequence: CASSSDYGYTF.